Below are 9 T cell receptor beta chains sequenced from a single sample in a study of blood T cell repertoires in COVID-19. TCRdb's copy holds only in-frame clones and misses some; the assay was immunoSEQ multiplex PCR. The sample lists under 300,000 clones, 88% occurring once. The sequenced sample consisted of PBMCs or T cells enriched from blood (not recorded which). The source of these receptors is a woman aged 45-65 years who had recovered from COVID-19.

V is TRBV30 and J is TRBJ2-1; D is possibly TRBD1 (6 bases). The CDR3 totals 13 residues. Per the germline V gene, CDR1 is GTSNPN and CDR2 is SVGIG (reference sequence). With 5 bases removed from V and 0 bases from J, the gap between germline ends came to 8 bases. CDR3 loop: CAWQGSSYNEQFF. CDR3 sequence (DNA): TGTGCCTGGCAGGGGAGCTCCTACAATGAGCAGTTCTTC.

The V gene is TRBV6-5, the J gene TRBJ2-5, with TRBD2 identical over 14 bases. Germline lookup yields CDR1 MNHEY and CDR2 SVGAGI. The CDR3 consists of 15 residues. The trim removed 11 bases at V and 3 bases at J, leaving 8 bases unmatched. CDR3 nucleotides: TGTGCCGGACGACTAGCGGGAGGGCCAGAAGAGACCCAGTACTTC. This encodes CAGRLAGGPEETQYF.

In nucleotides, the CDR3 is TGTGCCAGCAGCTTGCAGGGTGCTGGAAACACCATATATTTT. It specifies CASSLQGAGNTIYF. V usage is TRBV11-2 and J usage is TRBJ1-3, with D possibly being TRBD1 (5 bases). CDR3 length equals 14 residues. The V end was cut by 3 bases, the J end by 2 bases, with 8 bases between. The germline CDR1 and CDR2 sequences are SGHAT and FQNNGV.

The genes are TRBV6-1 and TRBJ1-6; D is unclear. CDR1 and CDR2 from the germline V gene are MNHNS and SASEGT. V gave up 3 bases and J gave up 0 bases, with 6 bases separating them. CDR3 size: 15 residues. The CDR3 region has the DNA TGTGCCAGCAGTGAGTCTAGCTCCTATAATTCACCCCTCCACTTT. Encoded protein: CASSESSSYNSPLHF.

A remark on this clone: A read error may produce the germline difference seen at one junction end. The rearrangement joins TRBV28 to TRBJ2-7; 9 nucleotides align to TRBD1. The CDR3 has 12 residues. CDR1 is MDHEN and CDR2 is SYDVKM in the germline V gene. CDR3 loop: CASSAGTGFHNF. CDR3 bases: TGTGCCAGCAGCGCCGGGACAGGGTTCCATAACTTC. The whole variable domain, remainder taken from reference TRBV28 and TRBJ2-7, is DVKVTQSSRYLVKRTGEKVFLECVQDMDHENMFWYRQDPGLGLRLIYFSYDVKMKEKGDIPEGYSVSREKKERFSLILESASTNQTSMYLCASSAGTGFHNFGPGTRLTVT.

Points on this clone: The germline gene is not matched at one end of the junction; a read error may be the cause. The chain carries TRBV7-7 and TRBJ2-7, with a tentative D call TRBD1 (5 bases). The CDR3 is 15 amino acids. Germline assignment: CDR1 SSHAT and CDR2 FNYEAQ (reference sequence). Here the CDR3 DNA reads TGTGCTAGCAGCTTAGTCCCAGGGTCGGAAGGCGAGCAGTACTTC. Its protein product is CASSLVPGSEGEQYF.

The J gene is TRBJ2-1, the V gene TRBV5-4; 7 nucleotides align to TRBD2. Germline V lookup: CDR1 SGHNT, CDR2 YYREEE (reference sequence). Trimming removed 4 bases from V and 4 bases from J; junction bases left unmatched: 2. CDR3 length: 13 residues. CDR3 sequence reads: CASSNGGYNEQFF. Written as DNA, the CDR3 is TGTGCCAGCAGCAACGGGGGGTACAATGAGCAGTTCTTC.

V is TRBV7-2 and J is TRBJ1-3, with TRBD1 identical over 11 bases. V dropped 5 bases and J dropped 6; count of bases not matched to a gene: 6. CDR1 and CDR2 (germline): SGHTA, FQGNSA. This CDR3 is 15 amino acids long. In nucleotides, the CDR3 is TGTGCCAGCAGCCCCGGGACAGGGGGGACAAACACCATATATTTT. Translated, it gives CASSPGTGGTNTIYF.

This rearrangement joins TRBV27 to TRBJ2-3, with D uncertain. CDR1 is MNHEY and CDR2 is SMNVEV in the germline V gene (reference sequence). The CDR3 totals 10 residues. The V end was cut by 2 bases, the J end by 10 bases, with 4 bases between. CDR3 in DNA: TGTGCCAGCAGTTTAGGAGCGCAGTATTTT. It yields the protein CASSLGAQYF.